A selection of T cell receptor beta chains follows, all from one sample in a study of T cells in Graves' hyperthyroidism and ophthalmopathy. A single record per CDR3 protein comes from TCRdb applying MiXCR to the multiplex PCR reads. Here the sample spans hundreds of thousands of distinct CDR3 sequences, just under 20% being singletons. The sequenced sample consisted of blood. The receptors were gathered from a man in his forties with Graves' ophthalmopathy. Both conserved end residues are part of each CDR3. Fields, in order: clone size, D gene, CDR3 length, J gene, V gene, CDR3 DNA, CDR3 protein. The D gene is left open where the match is weak. The size field is filled for only some rows; it gives once, few, many or a size class.

abundance: .; d_gene: TRBD1; len: 16; j_gene: TRBJ2-5; v_gene: TRBV9; CDR3nt: TGTGCCAGCAGCACCCAGGACAGGATCGGCGAAGAGACCCAGTACTTC; CDR3aa: CASSTQDRIGEETQYF
abundance: .; d_gene: TRBD1; len: 14; j_gene: TRBJ2-3; v_gene: TRBV9; CDR3nt: TGTGCCAGCAGCGTTGACAGGGTACGGGATACGCAGTATTTT; CDR3aa: CASSVDRVRDTQYF
abundance: few; d_gene: .; len: 17; j_gene: TRBJ2-7; v_gene: TRBV3-1; CDR3nt: TGTGCCAGCAGCCTCCGCCCCCTCCCGACAGCTACCTACGAGCAGTACTTC; CDR3aa: CASSLRPLPTATYEQYF
abundance: many; d_gene: .; len: 17; j_gene: TRBJ2-1; v_gene: TRBV6-1; CDR3nt: TGTGCCAGCAGTGAGGCAGGGAAAAGCCATTACTACAATGAGCAGTTCTTC; CDR3aa: CASSEAGKSHYYNEQFF
abundance: .; d_gene: .; len: 13; j_gene: TRBJ1-3; v_gene: TRBV6-2/TRBV6-3; CDR3nt: TGTGCCAGCATGGAGAGCTCTGGAAACACCATATATTTT; CDR3aa: CASMESSGNTIYF
abundance: .; d_gene: TRBD1; len: 13; j_gene: TRBJ2-5; v_gene: TRBV6-1; CDR3nt: TGTGCCAGCACGACAGGGATCCAAGAGACCCAGTACTTC; CDR3aa: CASTTGIQETQYF
abundance: .; d_gene: .; len: 13; j_gene: TRBJ1-1; v_gene: TRBV19; CDR3nt: TGTGCCAGTATGGGGCGGGGGAACACTGAAGCTTTCTTT; CDR3aa: CASMGRGNTEAFF
abundance: many; d_gene: .; len: 13; j_gene: TRBJ2-7; v_gene: TRBV7-2; CDR3nt: TGTGCCAGCAGTCGGCAGGGGTCCTACGAGCAGTACTTC; CDR3aa: CASSRQGSYEQYF
abundance: many; d_gene: .; len: 13; j_gene: TRBJ1-3; v_gene: TRBV30; CDR3nt: TGTGCCTGGAGTGTAAGCTCTGGAAACACCATATATTTT; CDR3aa: CAWSVSSGNTIYF
abundance: .; d_gene: .; len: 12; j_gene: TRBJ1-5; v_gene: TRBV29-1; CDR3nt: TGCAGCGTAGGCGAGGGGAGACAGCCCCAGCATTTT; CDR3aa: CSVGEGRQPQHF
abundance: many; d_gene: .; len: 14; j_gene: TRBJ1-1; v_gene: TRBV5-1; CDR3nt: TGCGCCAGCAGCTTGGTGGGGGCCGGGACTGAAGCTTTCTTT; CDR3aa: CASSLVGAGTEAFF
abundance: many; d_gene: TRBD1; len: 16; j_gene: TRBJ1-2; v_gene: TRBV3-1; CDR3nt: TGTGCCAGCAGCCAACATTCCTTCGGGACAGCCTATGGCTACACCTTC; CDR3aa: CASSQHSFGTAYGYTF
abundance: few; d_gene: .; len: 15; j_gene: TRBJ1-3; v_gene: TRBV5-1; CDR3nt: TGCGCCAGCGGCTTGGGGGGGGACGTCGCCGACACCATATATTTT; CDR3aa: CASGLGGDVADTIYF
abundance: few; d_gene: TRBD1; len: 17; j_gene: TRBJ1-2; v_gene: TRBV24-1; CDR3nt: TGTGCCACCAGTGATTCTTCTATGAGGGGGGACAGGGATGGCTACACCTTC; CDR3aa: CATSDSSMRGDRDGYTF
abundance: .; d_gene: .; len: 14; j_gene: TRBJ1-6; v_gene: TRBV6-1; CDR3nt: TGTGCCAGCTCCCCCCGGGCAGGGGATTCACCCCTCCACTTT; CDR3aa: CASSPRAGDSPLHF
abundance: many; d_gene: TRBD1; len: 14; j_gene: TRBJ1-5; v_gene: TRBV12-3/TRBV12-4; CDR3nt: TGTGCCAGCAGCCCTACAGGGGACCAGCAGCCCCAGCATTTT; CDR3aa: CASSPTGDQQPQHF
abundance: few; d_gene: .; len: 17; j_gene: TRBJ2-7; v_gene: TRBV7-9; CDR3nt: TGTGCCAGCAGCTTCAGGGGCGTGGGGAGGCACTCCTACGAGCAGTACTTC; CDR3aa: CASSFRGVGRHSYEQYF
abundance: few; d_gene: .; len: 14; j_gene: TRBJ1-5; v_gene: TRBV20-1; CDR3nt: TGCAGTGCTAACGCGCAGGGCCCCAATCAGCCCCAGCATTTT; CDR3aa: CSANAQGPNQPQHF
abundance: .; d_gene: .; len: 18; j_gene: TRBJ2-3; v_gene: TRBV3-1; CDR3nt: TGTGCCAGCAGCGTAGTAGGTGGTCGGGAGACAAGCACAGATACGCAGTATTTT; CDR3aa: CASSVVGGRETSTDTQYF
abundance: few; d_gene: .; len: 12; j_gene: TRBJ2-2; v_gene: TRBV10-3; CDR3nt: TGTGCCACTAATAGACTGACCGGGGAGCTGTTTTTT; CDR3aa: CATNRLTGELFF
abundance: .; d_gene: .; len: 15; j_gene: TRBJ2-3; v_gene: TRBV7-9; CDR3nt: TGTGCCAGCAGCAAAGGAAGGGTTGGCACAGATACGCAGTATTTT; CDR3aa: CASSKGRVGTDTQYF
abundance: few; d_gene: TRBD1; len: 15; j_gene: TRBJ2-1; v_gene: TRBV12-3/TRBV12-4; CDR3nt: TGTGCCAGCAGTTTAGTCGGGACAGCCCTCAATGAGCAGTTCTTC; CDR3aa: CASSLVGTALNEQFF
abundance: .; d_gene: TRBD2; len: 13; j_gene: TRBJ2-5; v_gene: TRBV20-1; CDR3nt: TGCAGTGCTAGGCAGCGGGAGGGCCTGGGGGAGTACTTC; CDR3aa: CSARQREGLGEYF
abundance: .; d_gene: .; len: 13; j_gene: TRBJ2-7; v_gene: TRBV20-1; CDR3nt: TGCAGTGCGGGGAACGGGGTGTCCTACGAGCAGTACTTC; CDR3aa: CSAGNGVSYEQYF
abundance: .; d_gene: .; len: 11; j_gene: TRBJ2-7; v_gene: TRBV20-1; CDR3nt: TGCAGTGCTAGATGGGGCTACGAGCAGTACTTC; CDR3aa: CSARWGYEQYF
abundance: few; d_gene: TRBD2; len: 17; j_gene: TRBJ2-2; v_gene: TRBV9; CDR3nt: TGTGCCAGCAGCGTAGCGGCTAGCGGAGGGAACACCGGGGAGCTGTTTTTT; CDR3aa: CASSVAASGGNTGELFF
abundance: .; d_gene: TRBD2; len: 14; j_gene: TRBJ2-7; v_gene: TRBV5-1; CDR3nt: TGCGCCAGCAGCCCGGGACTAGCGAGGGGCGAGCAGTACTTC; CDR3aa: CASSPGLARGEQYF
abundance: .; d_gene: .; len: 15; j_gene: TRBJ1-5; v_gene: TRBV20-1; CDR3nt: TGCAGTGCTAGAGTGGTACACCATAGCAATCAGCCCCAGCATTTT; CDR3aa: CSARVVHHSNQPQHF
abundance: .; d_gene: .; len: 15; j_gene: TRBJ2-3; v_gene: TRBV6-2/TRBV6-3; CDR3nt: TGTGCCAGCAGTTCGATCCTGGACAGCACAGATACGCAGTATTTT; CDR3aa: CASSSILDSTDTQYF
abundance: .; d_gene: TRBD2; len: 15; j_gene: TRBJ2-3; v_gene: TRBV6-5; CDR3nt: TGTGCCAGCAGTTACAGCGGGAGTCGAGCAAATACGCAGTATTTT; CDR3aa: CASSYSGSRANTQYF
abundance: many; d_gene: TRBD1; len: 13; j_gene: TRBJ1-2; v_gene: TRBV4-1; CDR3nt: TGTGCCAGCAGCCAGGGGACAGGTTATGGCTACACCTTC; CDR3aa: CASSQGTGYGYTF
abundance: few; d_gene: .; len: 12; j_gene: TRBJ2-2; v_gene: TRBV3-1; CDR3nt: TGTGCCAGCACCGCAATATCCGGGGAGCTGTTTTTT; CDR3aa: CASTAISGELFF